This T cell receptor (beta chain) was retrieved from a study of T-cell reconstitution after alpha-beta-depleted transplantation in children. This clonotype was found a few times. Germline V lookup: CDR1 MNHEY, CDR2 SMNVEV (reference sequence). The CDR3 totals 13 residues. The V and J ends lost 4 bases and 2 bases respectively, with 9 bases between them. During its preparation, the TCRbeta library received unique molecular identifiers. In TCRdb, the PCR reads were re-called with MiXCR into one record per CDR3 protein. The sample carries about 240,000 distinct CDR3 sequences, 20% to 30% recorded once. J is TRBJ2-7 and V is TRBV27, with a possible D match to TRBD2 (5 bases). The TCR was taken from a girl aged 2 to 9 with Fanconi anemia, due to receive a stem cell transplant. Sequences were derived from PBMCs, sampled before TCRalphabeta/CD19-depleted stem cell transplant. The CDR3 bases are TGTGCCAGCAGTTATGGGCGGGCCTACGAGCAGTACTTC. It translates to CASSYGRAYEQYF.